The 13 T cell receptor beta chains below all came from one sample that was sequenced in a study of identical twins. TCRdb used MiXCR to reprocess the 5' RACE reads, holding one entry per CDR3 protein. The sample records approximately 210,000 distinct CDR3 sequences, approximately 9% being singletons. Sequenced sample: memory (CD45RO+) T cells sorted from blood. The receptors derive from a woman between 18 and 30 years old in good health.

This clonotype was picked up a small number of times. This rearrangement joins TRBV20-1 to TRBJ1-1; D unclear. Between the trimmed V and J ends, which lost 2 bases and 5 bases, there was a span of 9 bases. The CDR3 is made up of 12 amino acids. The V gene's germline CDR1 is DFQATT and CDR2 SNEGSKA (reference sequence). CDR3: CSARSLRTEAFF. CDR3 nucleotide sequence: TGCAGTGCTAGATCACTGAGGACTGAAGCTTTCTTT.

The V and J genes are TRBV6-1 and TRBJ2-7; TRBD2 is a possible D gene (6 bases). V lost 1 base, J lost 1 base, and 11 bases lay in between. CDR3 length equals 15 residues. The V gene's germline CDR1 is MNHNS and CDR2 SASEGT. The CDR3 DNA reads TGTGCCAGCAGTGAAGTGGGACTTCGGTCCTACGAGCAGTACTTC. Its protein product is CASSEVGLRSYEQYF.

This clonotype was observed a handful of times. The chain links TRBV4-2 to TRBJ2-3, with D perhaps matching TRBD1 (5 bases). The CDR3 length is 12 residues. Trimming cost V 4 bases and J 9 bases, with 11 bases left between them. The germline CDR1 and CDR2 sequences are LGHNA and YNFKEQ. The CDR3 protein is CASSRDGATQYF. The CDR3 DNA reads as TGTGCCAGCAGCCGAGATGGGGCCACGCAGTATTTT.

In its sample, this clonotype was seen a few times. The V and J genes are TRBV20-1 and TRBJ2-3; 7 bases line up with TRBD2. V shed 0 bases and J 4 bases; nucleotides not matched to a gene: 7. The CDR3 runs 15 residues. The germline V gene encodes CDR1 DFQATT and CDR2 SNEGSKA (reference sequence). CDR3 coding DNA: TGCAGTGCTAGAGATCGCGGGGGACGAGCAGATACGCAGTATTTT. Its translation is CSARDRGGRADTQYF.

There are a few counts of this clonotype. The CDR3 nucleotides are TGTGCCAGCTCCCAACGGTTTCTAGCGGGGGGAAACACCGGGGAGCTGTTTTTT. Translation gives CASSQRFLAGGNTGELFF. This chain joins TRBV3-1 and TRBJ2-2, with 11 bases lining up with TRBD2. CDR1 is LGHDT, CDR2 YNNKEL, per germline (reference sequence). The V segment lost 8 bases and the J segment 2 bases; nucleotides outside the gene matches: 13. The CDR3 totals 18 residues.

This clonotype was seen many times. The chain couples TRBV4-3 to TRBJ1-6; D is uncertain. Germline assignment: CDR1 LGHNA and CDR2 YSLEER. The V end lost 3 bases, the J end lost 5 bases, and 2 bases lay between the germline ends. The CDR3 is 12 amino acids. CDR3 nucleotides: TGCGCCAGCAGCCACAATAATTCACCCCTCCACTTT. It codes for CASSHNNSPLHF.

The V and J genes are TRBV28 and TRBJ2-7; D is possibly TRBD1 (6 bases). V lost 6 bases and J 6 bases, leaving 15 bases between the germline ends. Germline values: CDR1 MDHEN, CDR2 SYDVKM. The CDR3 consists of 13 residues. DNA for the CDR3: TGTGCCAGCAGCTACAGGGTAAGGAGCGAGCAGTACTTC. It yields the protein CASSYRVRSEQYF. Together with reference TRBV28 and TRBJ2-7, the CDR3 gives the full variable domain: DVKVTQSSRYLVKRTGEKVFLECVQDMDHENMFWYRQDPGLGLRLIYFSYDVKMKEKGDIPEGYSVSREKKERFSLILESASTNQTSMYLCASSYRVRSEQYFGPGTRLTVT.

The genes are TRBV29-1 and TRBJ2-1; 9 nucleotides align to TRBD2. This CDR3 has 13 amino acids. The ends lost 6 bases at V and 5 bases at J; junction bases unmatched: 5. The germline V gene has CDR1 SQVTM and CDR2 ANQGSEA. The CDR3 nucleotides are TGCAGCGTCCAGCGGGAGGCCCACAATGAGCAGTTCTTC. Protein product: CSVQREAHNEQFF.

This clonotype was detected a few times. The chain couples TRBV5-1 to TRBJ1-4; 9 bases align to TRBD1. CDR3 length: 14 residues. The junction had 2 bases not matched to a gene; V was cut back by 3 bases and J by 5 bases. From germline, CDR1 is SGHRS and CDR2 YFSETQ. The CDR3 loop is CASSWTGENEKLFF. DNA of the CDR3: TGCGCCAGCAGCTGGACAGGGGAGAATGAAAAACTGTTTTTT.

This clonotype is labeled as medium-sized. CDR3 residues: CASSLEANTEAFF. CDR3 nucleotide sequence: TGTGCCAGCAGCTTAGAGGCGAACACTGAAGCTTTCTTT. The rearrangement joins TRBV7-2 to TRBJ1-1; the D is unclear. Germline V gives CDR1 SGHTA, CDR2 FQGNSA. V was cut by 1 base and J by 1 base, with 4 bases left in between. CDR3 length: 13 residues.

This clonotype was seen only a few times. This chain links TRBV11-1 with TRBJ2-7, with D possibly TRBD1 on 6 matching bases. V dropped 5 bases and J dropped 6 bases, with 17 bases sitting between them. This CDR3 is 14 amino acids long. CDR1 SGHAT and CDR2 FQDESV come from the germline V gene (reference sequence). This chain's CDR3 is CASSQNRVLVEQYF. In nucleotides, the CDR3 is TGTGCCAGCAGCCAAAACAGGGTGTTGGTCGAGCAGTACTTC. The whole variable domain, filled in from reference TRBV11-1 and TRBJ2-7, reads EAEVAQSPRYKITEKSQAVAFWCDPISGHATLYWYRQILGQGPELLVQFQDESVVDDSQLPKDRFSAERLKGVDSTLKIQPAELGDSAMYLCASSQNRVLVEQYFGPGTRLTVT.

This clonotype was counted at least ten times. The V and J genes are TRBV12-3 or TRBV12-4 and TRBJ1-6; D not certain. The ends were cut back, 8 bases at V and 0 bases at J, with 11 bases in the middle. This CDR3 region has 15 residues. The CDR3 region is CASLARGSYNSPLHF. Written as DNA, the CDR3 is TGTGCCAGCCTGGCCCGGGGCTCCTATAATTCACCCCTCCACTTT.

The V and J genes are TRBV10-3 and TRBJ2-2; 11 nucleotides agree with TRBD2. V trimming: 3 bases; J trimming: 4 bases; junction bases outside the gene matches: 4. Germline assignment: CDR1 ENHRY and CDR2 SYGVKD. This CDR3 region has 16 residues. This CDR3 is CAISETSGSGTGELFF. In DNA, the CDR3 is TGTGCCATCAGTGAAACTAGCGGGAGCGGCACCGGGGAGCTGTTTTTT.